Each of the 32 T cell receptor beta chains below was sequenced from the same sample in a study of beta chain features in type 1 diabetes. As every portion of the isolated RNA was reverse transcribed, the sequencing read expressed TCRB transcripts. The table came from immunoSEQ multiplex PCR; TCRdb's copy has only in-frame clones and leaves some out. The sample lists some 160,000 clones, about 9.8% seen once, with 2.3% in the top ten. The specimen sequenced was central memory CD4+ T cells from blood. The receptors originated from a woman younger than 30 in good health.

The rearrangement links TRBV4-2 to TRBJ2-4, with 8 bases identical to TRBD1. The germline V gene has CDR1 LGHNA and CDR2 YNFKEQ. The CDR3 runs to 17 residues. The V and J ends lost 3 bases and 3 bases, in that order; junction bases with no gene match: 10. The CDR3 region is CASSHQQGVGGKNIQYF. The CDR3 DNA is TGTGCCAGCAGCCACCAACAGGGGGTAGGAGGCAAAAACATTCAGTACTTC.

The chain employs TRBV9 and TRBJ2-2; D gene unclear. This CDR3 spans 14 amino acids. Germline V CDR1 and CDR2: SGDLS, YYNGEE. Trimming took off 3 bases at V and 0 bases at J, with 6 bases between the two ends. The CDR3 region has the DNA TGTGCCAGCAGCGCAGACACGAACACCGGGGAGCTGTTTTTT. Protein: CASSADTNTGELFF.

The genes are TRBV25-1 and TRBJ1-5, with D tentatively TRBD1 (5 bases). Germline V gene data show CDR1 as MGHDK and CDR2 as SYGVNS. The CDR3 contains 13 residues. Trimming removed 6 bases from V and 9 bases from J, with 15 bases in between. In DNA form, the CDR3 reads TGTGCCAGCAGAGACAGTTCCTTAGGGCCCCAGCATTTT. Its protein is CASRDSSLGPQHF.

This rearrangement joins TRBV10-3 to TRBJ2-6, with 7 bases fitting TRBD1. Germline CDR1 reads ENHRY; CDR2 reads SYGVKD. With V trimmed by 5 bases and J by 0 bases, 4 bases remained unmatched. There are 16 residues in the CDR3. CDR3 DNA: TGTGCCATCAGTACAGGGACAGCCTCTGGGGCCAACGTCCTGACTTTC. Its protein product is CAISTGTASGANVLTF.

The V and J genes are TRBV6-1 and TRBJ1-3; no definite D call. Germline CDR1 is MNHNS and CDR2 is SASEGT. The CDR3 covers 14 residues. The ends were cut back, 8 bases at V and 1 base at J, with 12 bases in the middle. CDR3 in amino acids: CASFETGSGNTIYF. The CDR3 nucleotides are TGTGCCAGCTTTGAGACGGGGTCTGGAAACACCATATATTTT.

The CDR3 is CASSQGPFNEKLFF. The DNA for the CDR3 is TGCGCCAGCAGCCAAGGGCCCTTTAATGAAAAACTGTTTTTT. V is TRBV4-1 and J is TRBJ1-4; no clear D gene. The CDR3 covers 14 residues. CDR1 is MGHRA, CDR2 YSYEKL, per germline. V shed 1 base and J shed 4 bases, with 7 bases lying between them.

This clone has a handful of counts. The DNA of the CDR3 is TGTGCCAGCAGTGAAACCCTAGCCGGAAAGTTCTTC. It codes for CASSETLAGKFF. V and J are TRBV2 and TRBJ2-1; possible D gene TRBD2, 5 bases. Trimming removed 2 bases at V and 14 bases at J, with 13 bases between. Per the germline V gene, CDR1 is SNHLY and CDR2 is FYNNEI. This CDR3 is built from 12 residues.

This clone has more than one count but fewer than ten. This sequence joins TRBV5-1 and TRBJ1-2; D uncertain. This CDR3 contains 13 residues. From germline, CDR1 is SGHRS and CDR2 YFSETQ. V was shortened by 3 bases and J by 8 bases, with 14 bases between the two germline ends. The CDR3 spells CASSSDWEGGYTF. The CDR3 bases are TGCGCCAGCAGCTCAGACTGGGAGGGAGGCTACACCTTC.

The chain employs TRBV4-2 and TRBJ1-1; D is perhaps TRBD1 (5 bases). This CDR3 comprises 13 residues. Trimming shortened V by 6 bases and J by 5 bases, and 13 bases separated the two germline ends. CDR1 and CDR2 from the germline V gene are LGHNA and YNFKEQ. The CDR3 loop reads CASSPSGGTEAFF. The CDR3, as DNA: TGTGCCAGCAGTCCCTCCGGGGGAACTGAAGCTTTCTTT.

This sequence joins TRBV7-2 and TRBJ1-2, with a tentative D call TRBD1 (6 bases). V was trimmed by 1 base and J by 8 bases, leaving 20 bases between them. The CDR3 spans 16 residues. The germline gives CDR1 SGHTA, CDR2 FQGNSA. In DNA form, the CDR3 reads TGTGCCAGCAGCTTAGGCAGCAGGGCGGGGGGCGTCGGCTACACCTTC. Protein: CASSLGSRAGGVGYTF.

This clone has more than one count but fewer than ten. CDR3 protein: CASSPEGSRDNEQFF. Here the CDR3 DNA reads TGTGCCAGCAGCCCTGAAGGGAGTAGAGACAATGAGCAGTTCTTC. This rearrangement joins TRBV7-9 to TRBJ2-1; a possible D gene is TRBD2 (5 bases). Germline CDR1 reads SEHNR; CDR2 reads FQNEAQ (reference sequence). V was pared by 5 bases and J by 5 bases, with 16 bases between. The CDR3 covers 15 residues.

The chain is built from TRBV5-1 and TRBJ2-1; 9 bases align to TRBD1. The CDR3 is 15 amino acids. J was trimmed by 8 bases and V by 0 bases; bases with no gene match: 6. In germline, CDR1 is SGHRS, CDR2 YFSETQ. CDR3 sequence: CASSLGTGAVDEQFF. Here the CDR3 DNA reads TGCGCCAGCAGCTTGGGGACAGGGGCTGTAGATGAGCAGTTCTTC.

This clone has just a few counts. The chain combines TRBV25-1 with TRBJ2-3; the match to TRBD1 covers 10 bases. The V gene's germline CDR1 is MGHDK and CDR2 SYGVNS. With 4 bases clipped from V and 5 bases from J, the junction kept 3 bases outside the gene matches. The CDR3 contains 14 residues. The CDR3 reads CASSGTGGEDTQYF. DNA of the CDR3: TGTGCCAGCAGTGGGACAGGGGGGGAAGATACGCAGTATTTT. Drawing the rest from reference TRBV25-1 and TRBJ2-3, the complete variable domain is EADIYQTPRYLVIGTGKKITLECSQTMGHDKMYWYQQDPGMELHLIHYSYGVNSTEKGDLSSESTVSRIRTEHFPLTLESARPSHTSQYLCASSGTGGEDTQYFGPGTRLTVL.

This clone has a handful of counts. This chain uses TRBV27 with TRBJ1-2, with 12 bases that match TRBD1. The junction had 6 bases not matched to a gene; V was cut back by 5 bases and J by 8 bases. This CDR3 is built from 14 residues. Germline V lookup: CDR1 MNHEY, CDR2 SMNVEV (reference sequence). This chain's CDR3 is CASSRDRGLGGYTF. CDR3 bases: TGTGCCAGCAGTAGGGACAGGGGGCTCGGAGGCTACACCTTC.

The CDR3 protein is CASSRDNNYGYTF. The CDR3 DNA follows: TGTGCCAGCAGCCGGGACAATAACTATGGCTACACCTTC. The J gene is TRBJ1-2, the V gene TRBV4-2; possibly TRBD1 for D (6 bases). CDR3 length: 13 residues. Germline V gene lookup returns CDR1 LGHNA and CDR2 YNFKEQ. Trimming pared 4 bases from V and 1 base from J, leaving 7 bases between.

This clone was seen more than once but under ten times. V usage is TRBV30 and J usage is TRBJ1-1; 8 nucleotides match TRBD1. The CDR3 length is 13 residues. In germline, CDR1 is GTSNPN, CDR2 SVGIG (reference sequence). V lost 4 bases and J lost 3; bases outside the gene matches: 4. CDR3 sequence reads: CAWTSDRDTEAFF. The DNA of the CDR3 is TGTGCCTGGACTTCGGACAGGGACACTGAAGCTTTCTTT.

For the CDR3, the DNA is TGTGCCAGCAGTCCCGGGACAGGGTCGTTTCAGCCCCAGCATTTT. Translation: CASSPGTGSFQPQHF. The chain employs TRBV11-2 and TRBJ1-5; 9 bases fit TRBD1. The CDR3 totals 15 residues. Germline trimming cut 6 bases from V and 6 bases from J; bases unmatched to any gene: 9. Germline V gene lookup returns CDR1 SGHAT and CDR2 FQNNGV.

This clone was detected a few times. The chain couples TRBV29-1 to TRBJ1-1, with unresolved D. Germline V gene data show CDR1 as SQVTM and CDR2 as ANQGSEA. V was shortened by 0 bases and J by 0 bases, with 11 bases between the two germline ends. The CDR3 is 15 residues long. CDR3 in amino acids: CSVEDFNFMNTEAFF. The CDR3 DNA reads as TGCAGCGTTGAAGATTTCAACTTCATGAACACTGAAGCTTTCTTT.

This clone was counted a few times. The V call is TRBV9, the J call TRBJ2-2, with D possibly matching TRBD1 (5 bases). Trimming took 7 bases from V and 5 from J, leaving 15 bases between them. CDR3 length: 14 amino acids. Germline CDR1 SGDLS, CDR2 YYNGEE. In DNA form, the CDR3 reads TGTGCCAGCCGGCAGGGAACGTCGACCGGGGAGCTGTTTTTT. This codes for CASRQGTSTGELFF.

A few counts support this clone. The gene calls are TRBV5-1 and TRBJ2-3; perhaps TRBD2 as D (6 bases). Between the trimmed V and J ends, which lost 0 bases and 0 bases, there was a span of 11 bases. In germline, CDR1 is SGHRS, CDR2 YFSETQ. This CDR3 contains 16 residues. The CDR3 coding sequence is TGCGCCAGCAGCTTGGTGGTAGCGGTAAGCACAGATACGCAGTATTTT. Amino acids: CASSLVVAVSTDTQYF.

The sample holds a few counts of this clone. This chain joins TRBV7-2 and TRBJ2-1; 8 positions agree with TRBD2. This CDR3 region has 15 residues. V lost 4 bases, J lost 9 bases, and 11 bases stayed unmatched. Germline values: CDR1 SGHTA, CDR2 FQGNSA. The CDR3 reads CASSSGAGVLTEQFF. The CDR3 nucleotides are TGTGCCAGCAGCTCGGGAGCGGGAGTGTTAACTGAGCAGTTCTTC.

This clone was recorded a few times. The genes are TRBV4-2 and TRBJ1-1, with D perhaps TRBD1 (6 bases). Germline lookup yields CDR1 LGHNA and CDR2 YNFKEQ. Between the trimmed V and J ends, which lost 3 bases and 6 bases, there was a span of 23 bases. This CDR3 has 17 amino acids. Here the CDR3 DNA reads TGTGCCAGCAGCCACCAAGTGAGGCGGGGGCAAAAATCTGAAGCTTTCTTT. Translated: CASSHQVRRGQKSEAFF.

J is TRBJ2-1 and V is TRBV27; TRBD2 matches 10 bases. From germline, CDR1 is MNHEY and CDR2 SMNVEV (reference sequence). Trimming cost V 6 bases and J 6 bases; bases outside gene matches: 14. The CDR3 extends over 17 amino acids. The CDR3 is CASSYPGTSGAFNEQFF. For the CDR3, the DNA is TGTGCCAGCAGCTACCCGGGAACTAGCGGGGCATTCAATGAGCAGTTCTTC.

This clone has a handful of counts. The chain has TRBV6-1 and TRBJ2-1; weak D call: TRBD2 (5 bases). V dropped 0 bases and J dropped 10 bases, with 16 bases sitting between them. Germline values: CDR1 MNHNS, CDR2 SASEGT. The CDR3 contains 15 residues. The CDR3 loop reads CASSEARSGRGEQFF. CDR3 nucleotides: TGTGCCAGCAGTGAAGCGCGATCCGGGCGAGGGGAGCAGTTCTTC.

This clone was recorded a few times. The V and J genes are TRBV18 and TRBJ1-5; 11 bases are a match to TRBD1. V lost 3 bases to trimming and J lost 1 base; unmatched junction nucleotides: 2. In germline, CDR1 is KGHSH, CDR2 LQKENI. The CDR3 runs to 16 residues. In DNA form, the CDR3 reads TGTGCCAGCTCACCTGGACAGGGGGCGAGCAATCAGCCCCAGCATTTT. It codes for CASSPGQGASNQPQHF.

The chain joins TRBV6-5 to TRBJ2-7, with 12 bases fitting TRBD1. The CDR3 runs to 14 residues. V gave up 7 bases and J gave up 5 bases; unmatched junction bases: 6. Germline V gene lookup returns CDR1 MNHEY and CDR2 SVGAGI. Here the CDR3 reads CASTPGTGGNEQYF. CDR3 nucleotides: TGTGCCAGCACTCCGGGGACAGGGGGCAACGAGCAGTACTTC.

In its sample, this clone was seen many times. The chain combines TRBV6-1 with TRBJ2-7, with 7 bases that match TRBD2. The CDR3 consists of 15 residues. Germline V gene data show CDR1 as MNHNS and CDR2 as SASEGT. The V and J ends lost 7 bases and 1 base, in that order; junction bases with no gene match: 10. The chain's CDR3 is CASTPTERGSYEQYF. The CDR3 nucleotides are TGTGCCAGCACCCCCACCGAGCGGGGATCCTACGAGCAGTACTTC.

The chain links TRBV5-8 to TRBJ2-1, with 9 positions matching TRBD2. The germline V gene has CDR1 SGHTS and CDR2 YDEGEE. The junction had 4 bases not matched to a gene; V was cut back by 0 bases and J by 9 bases. The CDR3 extends over 14 amino acids. The CDR3, as DNA: TGTGCCAGCAGCTTGGTAGCGGGAGAGGGTGAGCAGTTCTTC. This translates into CASSLVAGEGEQFF.

This clone was observed a few times. Other DNA sequences from this sample encode an identical CDR3 as well. The chain carries TRBV9 and TRBJ2-3, with D possibly matching TRBD1 (5 bases). This CDR3 is 16 amino acids long. With 0 bases removed from V and 0 bases from J, the gap between germline ends came to 11 bases. Germline V gene data show CDR1 as SGDLS and CDR2 as YYNGEE. As DNA, the CDR3 is TGTGCCAGCAGCGTAGGGGGCACAGGAAGCACAGATACGCAGTATTTT. It codes for CASSVGGTGSTDTQYF.

The V gene is TRBV2, the J gene TRBJ1-5; 7 positions match TRBD1. CDR3 length: 13 amino acids. With V trimmed by 4 bases and J by 7 bases, 4 bases remained unmatched. Per the germline V gene, CDR1 is SNHLY and CDR2 is FYNNEI. The CDR3 DNA follows: TGTGCCAGCAGTGGACAGGGAGCACAGCCCCAGCATTTT. Amino acids: CASSGQGAQPQHF. The full variable domain, rest sourced from reference TRBV2 and TRBJ1-5, is EPEVTQTPSHQVTQMGQEVILRCVPISNHLYFYWYRQILGQKVEFLVSFYNNEISEKSEIFDDQFSVERPDGSNFTLKIRSTKLEDSAMYFCASSGQGAQPQHFGDGTRLSIL.

V usage is TRBV2 and J usage is TRBJ2-2, with 9 positions matching TRBD2. The germline V gene encodes CDR1 SNHLY and CDR2 FYNNEI. With V trimmed by 3 bases and J by 6 bases, 5 bases remained unmatched. This CDR3 region has 15 residues. The CDR3 nucleotides read TGTGCCAGCAGTGATATAGCGGGAGCGGCCGGGGAGCTGTTTTTT. Its translation is CASSDIAGAAGELFF.

The chain is built from TRBV11-3 and TRBJ2-5; 7 nucleotides match TRBD2. This CDR3 is 17 amino acids long. Trimming at V came to 4 bases and at J to 0 bases, leaving 11 bases not matched to a gene. Germline V gene lookup returns CDR1 SGHNT and CDR2 YENEEA. CDR3 loop: CASSSGPGGANQETQYF. CDR3 in DNA: TGTGCCAGCAGCTCCGGCCCGGGGGGAGCGAACCAAGAGACCCAGTACTTC.